The 30 T cell receptor beta chains reported below all come from one sample, sequenced in a study of T cell responses to AZD1222 COVID-19 vaccine. TCRdb's table, derived via immunoSEQ multiplex PCR, lists solely in-frame clones and lacks some. The table has tens of thousands of clones, 65% to 80% seen once. The specimen comprised peripheral blood, sampled on day 0 of AZD1222 vaccination. Source of these receptors: an adult in good health.

V gene TRBV10-2 combines with J gene TRBJ1-2; 8 positions match TRBD1. The germline V gene encodes CDR1 WSHSY and CDR2 SAAADI. Trimming took 0 bases from V and 5 from J; bases not matched to a gene: 2. The CDR3 length is 14 residues. As DNA, the CDR3 is TGCGCCAGCAGTGAGTCTACAGGGGGGTATGGCTACACCTTC. Translation gives CASSESTGGYGYTF.

The DNA for the CDR3 is TGCGCCAGCAGCCAAGACCCGTCCAGGACAGGGAAGAACACTGAAGCTTTCTTT. Translating gives CASSQDPSRTGKNTEAFF. The chain uses TRBV4-1 and TRBJ1-1; TRBD1 matches at 8 bases. The V gene's germline CDR1 is MGHRA and CDR2 YSYEKL. V shed 0 bases and J 1 base; nucleotides not matched to a gene: 10. The CDR3 is made up of 18 amino acids.

The CDR3 coding sequence is TGCAGTGCTAGTAGTCAGTATAACTATGGCTACACCTTC. Encoded protein: CSASSQYNYGYTF. This chain joins TRBV20-1 and TRBJ1-2, with D uncertain. Trimming pared 3 bases from V and 1 base from J, leaving 9 bases between. The CDR3 length is 13 residues. Per germline, CDR1 DFQATT and CDR2 SNEGSKA (reference sequence).

The rearrangement links TRBV15 to TRBJ1-4; D is undetermined. V was clipped by 0 bases and J by 2 bases, with 13 bases between them. Germline CDR1 LNHNV, CDR2 YYDKDF (reference sequence). This CDR3 spans 17 amino acids. The CDR3 sequence: CATSRDMGMRTNEKLFF. The CDR3 coding sequence is TGTGCCACCAGCAGAGATATGGGGATGCGGACTAATGAAAAACTGTTTTTT. The entire variable domain, with the rest obtained from reference TRBV15 and TRBJ1-4, is as follows: DAMVIQNPRYQVTQFGKPVTLSCSQTLNHNVMYWYQQKSSQAPKLLFHYYDKDFNNEADTPDNFQSRRPNTSFCFLDIRSPGLGDTAMYLCATSRDMGMRTNEKLFFGSGTQLSVL.

The chain employs TRBV29-1 and TRBJ1-1; tentatively, D is TRBD1 (6 bases). The CDR3 totals 15 residues. CDR1 and CDR2 (germline): SQVTM, ANQGSEA. Trimming shortened V by 4 bases and J by 0 bases, and 15 bases separated the two germline ends. Written as DNA, the CDR3 is TGCAGCGTTGGGGCTTCGGGACAAATGAACACTGAAGCTTTCTTT. It is translated as CSVGASGQMNTEAFF.

For the CDR3, the DNA is TGCGCCAGCAGCCAAAGGGGGACAGCCTACGAGCAGTACTTC. Translated: CASSQRGTAYEQYF. The chain couples TRBV4-1 to TRBJ2-7, with 7 bases fitting TRBD1. The trim removed 2 bases at V and 2 bases at J, leaving 3 bases unmatched. Germline V CDR1 and CDR2: MGHRA, YSYEKL. The CDR3 loop spans 14 amino acids.

The CDR3 DNA reads as TGTGCTAGTGGTTTGTATTCCGGGACAGGGATTGAGCAGTTCTTC. Its translation is CASGLYSGTGIEQFF. The rearrangement joins TRBV12-5 to TRBJ2-1; 9 bases are shared with TRBD1. Per germline, CDR1 LGHNT and CDR2 FRNRAP. With 2 bases clipped from V and 9 bases from J, the junction kept 8 bases outside the gene matches. CDR3 length: 15 amino acids.

The rearrangement joins TRBV10-3 to TRBJ1-5, with 7 bases matching TRBD1. The J segment lost 2 bases and the V segment lost 2 bases, leaving 6 bases of the junction unmatched. CDR1 and CDR2 from the germline V gene are ENHRY and SYGVKD. The CDR3 is 16 residues long. The CDR3 is CAISEKGARGNQPQHF. The CDR3 DNA reads as TGTGCCATCAGTGAGAAGGGGGCGCGAGGCAATCAGCCCCAGCATTTT.

The rearrangement links TRBV27 to TRBJ2-7; TRBD2 matches 8 bases. The CDR3 totals 17 residues. After removal of 0 bases from V and 0 bases from J, the junction contained 7 bases not matched to a gene. Germline CDR1 reads MNHEY; CDR2 reads SMNVEV (reference sequence). CDR3 amino acids: CASSLSSAGGFSYEQYF. The CDR3 DNA is TGTGCCAGCAGTTTATCGTCCGCGGGAGGCTTCTCCTACGAGCAGTACTTC.

The genes are TRBV6-5 and TRBJ1-1, with D maybe TRBD1 (6 bases). The CDR3 runs to 14 residues. In germline, CDR1 is MNHEY, CDR2 SVGAGI. The germline V and J ends were trimmed by 7 bases and 4 bases, with 16 bases remaining between them. CDR3 sequence (DNA): TGTGCCAGCAACGGGGGCGCGGGTAGCACTGAAGCTTTCTTT. It yields the protein CASNGGAGSTEAFF.

This clone has only one observation. The chain couples TRBV5-1 to TRBJ1-1; TRBD1 might be the D (6 bases). Trimming took 1 base from V and 1 from J, leaving 8 bases between them. Germline V lookup: CDR1 SGHRS, CDR2 YFSETQ. The CDR3 runs 14 residues. The CDR3: CASSLSGENTEAFF. The CDR3 DNA reads TGCGCCAGCAGCTTGTCAGGGGAGAACACTGAAGCTTTCTTT.

V gene TRBV4-2 combines with J gene TRBJ1-5; D is unclear. V lost 0 bases and J 3 bases, leaving 12 bases between the germline ends. This CDR3 has 16 residues. Germline V CDR1 and CDR2: LGHNA, YNFKEQ. Written as DNA, the CDR3 is TGTGCCAGCAGCCAAGATGGTTGGGGAATCAATCAGCCCCAGCATTTT. This translates into CASSQDGWGINQPQHF.

The rearrangement links TRBV19 to TRBJ1-6; no clear D gene. CDR3 length: 13 amino acids. The germline CDR1 and CDR2 sequences are LNHDA and SQIVND (reference sequence). V was shortened by 5 bases and J by 11 bases, with 13 bases between the two germline ends. CDR3 amino acids: CASSPTPGTPLHF. The CDR3 bases are TGTGCCAGTAGTCCGACGCCAGGTACACCCCTCCACTTT.

The rearrangement uses TRBV7-3 and TRBJ2-1; the D call may be TRBD1 or TRBD2 (5 bases each). The CDR3 runs to 15 residues. Trimming left V 5 bases short and J 5 bases short, with 16 bases between. CDR1 and CDR2 (germline): SGHTA, FQGTGA. The CDR3 spells CASSIQASGDNEQFF. The CDR3 bases are TGTGCCAGCAGCATACAGGCCTCCGGGGACAATGAGCAGTTCTTC.

The chain couples TRBV19 to TRBJ2-1; 11 positions agree with TRBD2. Germline V gene lookup returns CDR1 LNHDA and CDR2 SQIVND (reference sequence). J was trimmed by 9 bases and V by 9 bases; bases with no gene match: 10. The CDR3 sequence is 14 residues long. CDR3 loop: CASTLAGEFGEQFF. The CDR3 bases are TGTGCCAGCACACTAGCGGGGGAGTTCGGTGAGCAGTTCTTC. Variable domain in full (rest from reference TRBV19 and TRBJ2-1): DGGITQSPKYLFRKEGQNVTLSCEQNLNHDAMYWYRQDPGQGLRLIYYSQIVNDFQKGDIAEGYSVSREKKESFPLTVTSAQKNPTAFYLCASTLAGEFGEQFFGPGTRLTVL.

DNA for the CDR3: TGCGCCAGCAGCCAAGGTGCCACTTTCTACGAGCAGTACTTC. Its protein is CASSQGATFYEQYF. The genes are TRBV4-1 and TRBJ2-7; D is unresolved. V lost 1 base and J 3 bases, leaving 10 bases between the germline ends. There are 14 residues in the CDR3. Germline CDR1 MGHRA, CDR2 YSYEKL.

The genes are TRBV18 and TRBJ2-5; 7 bases fit TRBD1. Germline CDR1 is KGHSH and CDR2 is LQKENI. The CDR3 length is 14 residues. V lost 3 bases and J lost 3; bases outside the gene matches: 4. CDR3 sequence: CASSPRDREETQYF. DNA for the CDR3: TGTGCCAGCTCACCTAGGGACAGAGAAGAGACCCAGTACTTC.

The chain couples TRBV5-1 to TRBJ1-6; no clear D. V dropped 0 bases and J dropped 7 bases, with 5 bases sitting between them. Germline CDR1 and CDR2: SGHRS and YFSETQ. The CDR3 loop spans 13 amino acids. CDR3 amino acids: CASSLEANSPLHF. The CDR3 DNA reads TGCGCCAGCAGCTTGGAAGCGAATTCACCCCTCCACTTT.

This chain links TRBV7-2 with TRBJ2-1; D ambiguous. V gave up 5 bases and J gave up 0 bases, with 11 bases separating them. The CDR3 contains 15 residues. CDR1 and CDR2 (germline): SGHTA, FQGNSA. CDR3 coding DNA: TGTGCCAGCAGCCCAACAGAGAGCTCCTACAATGAGCAGTTCTTC. This translates into CASSPTESSYNEQFF.

This clone appeared a few times. The rearrangement uses TRBV6-5 and TRBJ2-5, with 7 bases that match TRBD1. V lost 8 bases to trimming and J lost 1 base; unmatched junction nucleotides: 10. Germline CDR1 and CDR2: MNHEY and SVGAGI. The length of the CDR3 is 15 residues. CDR3 coding DNA: TGTGCCAGCGGTAAACAGGGGCCCACCCAAGAGACCCAGTACTTC. Residues: CASGKQGPTQETQYF.

J is TRBJ1-1 and V is TRBV10-2; D is ambiguous. V lost 6 bases and J lost 0, with 14 bases in between. Germline V gene lookup returns CDR1 WSHSY and CDR2 SAAADI. CDR3 length: 15 amino acids. The CDR3 reads CASRVGSRMNTEAFF. As DNA, the CDR3 is TGCGCCAGCAGGGTAGGGAGCCGTATGAACACTGAAGCTTTCTTT.

The chain carries TRBV6-5 and TRBJ2-7; TRBD1 aligns across 7 bases. The CDR3 runs to 14 residues. After removal of 6 bases from V and 3 bases from J, the junction contained 8 bases not matched to a gene. CDR1 MNHEY and CDR2 SVGAGI come from the germline V gene. This chain's CDR3 is CASSRTGGLYEQYV. CDR3 bases: TGTGCCAGCAGCCGGACAGGAGGCCTCTACGAGCAGTACGTC.

In its sample, this clone is medium-sized. This chain connects TRBV3-1 (or the pseudogene TRBV3-2) to TRBJ1-1, with unresolved D. The CDR3 has 13 residues. Germline values: CDR1 LGHDT, CDR2 YNNKEL (reference sequence). The germline V and J ends were trimmed by 1 base and 4 bases, with 7 bases remaining between them. Here the CDR3 DNA reads TGTGCCAGCAGCCAAGGCTGGGGCACTGAAGCTTTCTTT. Translated: CASSQGWGTEAFF.

The CDR3 loop reads CASSLVGWSSYEQYF. The CDR3 nucleotides are TGTGCCAGCAGCTTGGTAGGGTGGAGCTCCTACGAGCAGTACTTC. The chain employs TRBV5-5 and TRBJ2-7, with no clear D. Germline V gives CDR1 SGHKS, CDR2 YYEKEE (reference sequence). The CDR3 spans 15 residues. Between the trimmed V and J ends, which lost 0 bases and 0 bases, there was a span of 10 bases.

The J gene is TRBJ1-6, the V gene TRBV6-6, with 7 nucleotides matching TRBD1. The CDR3 runs 15 residues. The J segment lost 0 bases and the V segment lost 8 bases, leaving 4 bases of the junction unmatched. Germline-derived CDR1 and CDR2 are MNHNY and SVGAGI (reference sequence). In nucleotides, the CDR3 is TGTGCCAGCCGGGACAGCAGCTCCTATAATTCACCCCTCCACTTT. The encoded protein is CASRDSSSYNSPLHF.

V is TRBV5-6 and J is TRBJ1-2, with D tentatively TRBD1 (6 bases). Germline V CDR1 and CDR2: SGHDT, YYEEEE. V was shortened by 5 bases and J by 4 bases, with 9 bases between the two germline ends. The length of the CDR3 is 12 residues. CDR3 protein: CASSGQSYGYTF. DNA of the CDR3: TGTGCCAGCAGTGGACAGAGCTATGGCTACACCTTC.

This chain connects TRBV5-1 to TRBJ1-1, with D maybe TRBD1 (6 bases). Germline V CDR1 and CDR2: SGHRS, YFSETQ. There are 14 residues in the CDR3. The V end was cut by 5 bases, the J end by 2 bases, with 13 bases between. The CDR3 nucleotides read TGCGCCAGCAGTTTGACAGGCGGAAACACTGAAGCTTTCTTT. This translates into CASSLTGGNTEAFF.

This clone was recorded only once. The genes are TRBV18 and TRBJ1-1; unclear D gene. Germline V gives CDR1 KGHSH, CDR2 LQKENI. The V end lost 2 bases, the J end lost 0 bases, and 7 bases lay between the germline ends. The CDR3 is 14 residues long. The CDR3 DNA reads TGTGCCAGCTCACCAGTTATTATGAACACTGAAGCTTTCTTT. This translates into CASSPVIMNTEAFF. Combining the CDR3 with reference TRBV18 and TRBJ1-1 gives the whole variable domain NAGVMQNPRHLVRRRGQEARLRCSPMKGHSHVYWYRQLPEEGLKFMVYLQKENIIDESGMPKERFSAEFPKEGPSILRIQQVVRGDSAAYFCASSPVIMNTEAFFGQGTRLTVV.

This CDR3 reads CASSLFEGQGTDTQYF. CDR3 nucleotides: TGTGCCAGCAGCTTGTTCGAGGGACAAGGAACAGATACGCAGTATTTT. The chain recombines TRBV5-8 with TRBJ2-3, with D perhaps matching TRBD1 (6 bases). Between the trimmed V and J ends, which lost 1 base and 3 bases, there was a span of 15 bases. This CDR3 contains 16 residues. Germline V gene data show CDR1 as SGHTS and CDR2 as YDEGEE.

J is TRBJ2-2 and V is TRBV27; D gene unclear. The V gene lost 0 bases and the J gene lost 2 bases, with 7 bases spanning the gap. The CDR3 loop spans 15 amino acids. The germline V gene has CDR1 MNHEY and CDR2 SMNVEV (reference sequence). DNA for the CDR3: TGTGCCAGCAGTTTATCGATGGGAAACACCGGGGAGCTGTTTTTT. Translating gives CASSLSMGNTGELFF.